One and the same sample provided the 24 T cell receptor beta chains below, sequenced in a study of human T cells and chemical hapten exposure. MiXCR was run by TCRdb on the RACE reads, yielding one entry per CDR3 protein. This sample has some 110,000 distinct CDR3 sequences, with around 11% found just once. Time point meaning: patch test 3, about 24 weeks after DPC sensitization. Treatment: therapeutic diphenylcyclopropenone sensitization with weekly scalp DPC. Source: whole blood, taken in connection with sensitization to the hapten diphenylcyclopropenone (DPC). Source of these receptors: a woman between 45 and 60 years old with alopecia areata. Some clones in this sample may be carry-over from other donors' samples.

This clonotype was seen once. The V call is TRBV27, the J call TRBJ1-2; D is undetermined. Trimming removed 8 bases from V and 5 bases from J, with 18 bases in between. The CDR3 runs to 14 residues. Germline V gene sequence: CDR1 MNHEY, CDR2 SMNVEV (reference sequence). As DNA, the CDR3 is TGTGCCAGCCGACCGGGCTCCCTGTGGTATGGCTACACCTTC. This gives the protein CASRPGSLWYGYTF.

The CDR3 nucleotides read TGTGCCAGCAGTGGGGGGCAGGGAACCAAAAACATTCAGTACTTC. Protein: CASSGGQGTKNIQYF. This sequence joins TRBV25-1 and TRBJ2-4; D perhaps matches TRBD1 (6 bases). V lost 4 bases and J 2 bases, leaving 12 bases between the germline ends. Germline CDR1 reads MGHDK; CDR2 reads SYGVNS. This CDR3 has 15 residues.

The rearrangement uses TRBV28 and TRBJ1-5, with D unresolved. This CDR3 comprises 16 residues. The ends were cut back, 1 base at V and 0 bases at J, with 10 bases in the middle. Germline lookup yields CDR1 MDHEN and CDR2 SYDVKM. CDR3 sequence: CASSLSSPYSNQPQHF. Here the CDR3 DNA reads TGTGCCAGCAGTTTATCAAGCCCCTATAGCAATCAGCCCCAGCATTTT.

This chain joins TRBV12-3 or TRBV12-4 and TRBJ2-3, with TRBD1 matching over 7 bases. V trimming: 7 bases; J trimming: 3 bases; junction bases outside the gene matches: 19. This CDR3 comprises 18 residues. The chain's CDR3 is CASTQSRPGTEGTDTQYF. In DNA, the CDR3 is TGTGCCAGCACCCAATCCCGGCCCGGGACAGAGGGGACAGATACGCAGTATTTT.

The CDR3 is CASSLGRRQLQETQYF. DNA of the CDR3: TGCGCCAGCAGCTTGGGGCGAAGACAGCTGCAAGAGACCCAGTACTTC. This chain connects TRBV5-1 to TRBJ2-5; the D gene is possibly TRBD1 (5 bases). The CDR3 consists of 16 residues. The germline CDR1 and CDR2 sequences are SGHRS and YFSETQ. Trimming left V 0 bases short and J 2 bases short, with 14 bases between.

The chain uses TRBV6-1 and TRBJ1-6, with D unresolved. This CDR3 contains 11 residues. Germline V gene sequence: CDR1 MNHNS, CDR2 SASEGT. The ends were cut back, 7 bases at V and 12 bases at J, with 10 bases in the middle. CDR3 nucleotide sequence: TGTGCCAGCAAGGAGAACGGACCCCTCCACTTT. Protein: CASKENGPLHF.

The V gene is TRBV12-3 or TRBV12-4, the J gene TRBJ1-2; the D gene is possibly TRBD1 (5 bases). The CDR3 has 15 residues. Trimming removed 0 bases from V and 2 bases from J, with 10 bases in between. The CDR3, as DNA: TGTGCCAGCAGTTTAGCGCAGGGATGGAACTATGGCTACACCTTC. Residues: CASSLAQGWNYGYTF.

The chain employs TRBV5-4 and TRBJ1-6; no clear D. The V gene lost 1 base and the J gene lost 8 bases, with 13 bases spanning the gap. The CDR3 is made up of 15 amino acids. Germline CDR1 reads SGHNT; CDR2 reads YYREEE (reference sequence). CDR3 sequence (DNA): TGTGCCAGCAGCTTGTTTCGTAACAGCGATTCACCCCTCCACTTT. Its translation is CASSLFRNSDSPLHF.

Ten or more counts support this clonotype. The rearrangement links TRBV7-2 to TRBJ2-3; the D is unclear. The CDR3 loop spans 14 amino acids. With 5 bases removed from V and 3 bases from J, the gap between germline ends came to 12 bases. CDR1 and CDR2 from the germline V gene are SGHTA and FQGNSA. As DNA, the CDR3 is TGTGCCAGCAGCCGCTTCAAAGCAACAGATACGCAGTATTTT. Protein: CASSRFKATDTQYF.

The J gene is TRBJ1-1, the V gene TRBV28; TRBD1 is a possible D gene (6 bases). CDR1 MDHEN and CDR2 SYDVKM come from the germline V gene. This CDR3 is 14 amino acids long. The V and J ends lost 6 bases and 3 bases respectively, with 14 bases between them. The CDR3 is CASSNWGADTEAFF. As DNA, the CDR3 is TGTGCCAGCAGCAATTGGGGGGCTGACACTGAAGCTTTCTTT.

In its sample, this clonotype was seen many times. The chain's CDR3 is CSAPGLEDQTAVEQFF. The CDR3 DNA is TGCAGTGCCCCTGGATTGGAGGACCAGACTGCGGTTGAGCAGTTCTTC. V is TRBV20-1 and J is TRBJ2-1; D is perhaps TRBD2 (5 bases). Looked up from germline, CDR1 is DFQATT and CDR2 is SNEGSKA (reference sequence). The CDR3 is 16 residues long. The germline V and J ends were trimmed by 6 bases and 9 bases, with 27 bases remaining between them.

This clonotype was seen at least ten times. V usage is TRBV20-1 and J usage is TRBJ2-7; 14 nucleotides align to TRBD2. The germline V gene has CDR1 DFQATT and CDR2 SNEGSKA (reference sequence). The CDR3 sequence is 15 residues long. Trimming removed 4 bases from V and 3 bases from J; junction bases left unmatched: 5. CDR3 region: CSANRLAGGNYEQYF. The CDR3 coding sequence is TGCAGTGCTAATAGACTAGCGGGGGGGAACTACGAGCAGTACTTC.

This clonotype was counted between two and nine times. This rearrangement joins TRBV21-1 to TRBJ2-7; TRBD1, the table's D call, was not compared with the DNA. TRBV21-1 corresponds to a pseudogene. The CDR3 contains 14 residues. The CDR3 sequence: CASRLGQRPYEQYF. CDR3 bases: TGTGCCAGCAGACTGGGACAGCGACCCTACGAGCAGTACTTC.

This sequence joins TRBV30 and TRBJ2-5; 10 positions match TRBD2. The CDR3 consists of 15 residues. Unmatched junction bases numbered 9, after V lost 3 bases and J lost 5 bases. Germline-derived CDR1 and CDR2 are GTSNPN and SVGIG (reference sequence). The CDR3 DNA reads as TGTGCCTGGAGGACGGGATCTAGCGGGAGCGAGACCCAGTACTTC. The encoded protein is CAWRTGSSGSETQYF.

V and J are TRBV6-5 and TRBJ2-3; no definite D call. From germline, CDR1 is MNHEY and CDR2 SVGAGI. The CDR3 length is 14 residues. With 5 bases removed from V and 5 bases from J, the gap between germline ends came to 14 bases. The CDR3: CASSGVAVEDTQYF. CDR3 DNA: TGTGCCAGCAGTGGGGTGGCGGTTGAAGATACGCAGTATTTT.

This clonotype has a handful of counts. At one end, the junction sequence differs from germline, possibly due to a read error. The chain carries TRBV2 and TRBJ2-5, with D unresolved. The germline CDR1 and CDR2 sequences are SNHLY and FYNNEI. The CDR3 covers 12 residues. This chain's CDR3 is CASSEDKAEPYF. The CDR3 DNA reads TGTGCCAGCAGCGAAGATAAGGCGGAACCATACTTC. Looking up the rest from reference TRBV2 and TRBJ2-5 gives the full variable domain: EPEVTQTPSHQVTQMGQEVILRCVPISNHLYFYWYRQILGQKVEFLVSFYNNEISEKSEIFDDQFSVERPDGSNFTLKIRSTKLEDSAMYFCASSEDKAEPYFGPGTRLLVL.

The rearrangement uses TRBV29-1 and TRBJ2-7; D may correspond to TRBD1 or TRBD2 (7 bases each). V dropped 7 bases and J dropped 3 bases, with 16 bases sitting between them. The CDR3 runs 13 residues. Germline CDR1 reads SQVTM; CDR2 reads ANQGSEA. The CDR3, as DNA: TGCAGCGCAGGGGGAGGGGGGGACTACGAGCAGTACTTC. This gives the protein CSAGGGGDYEQYF.

The sample holds many counts of this clonotype. This rearrangement joins TRBV9 to TRBJ2-7, with a tentative D call TRBD2 (6 bases). The CDR3 is 14 residues long. The germline CDR1 and CDR2 sequences are SGDLS and YYNGEE. Trimming pared 0 bases from V and 5 bases from J, leaving 12 bases between. CDR3: CASSVAGSPHEQYF. The CDR3 region has the DNA TGTGCCAGCAGCGTAGCCGGGAGCCCCCACGAGCAGTACTTC.

The rearrangement joins TRBV5-1 to TRBJ2-1; 11 nucleotides line up with TRBD2. Trimming at V came to 4 bases and at J to 0 bases, leaving 6 bases not matched to a gene. CDR3 length: 17 amino acids. CDR1 SGHRS and CDR2 YFSETQ come from the germline V gene. The CDR3 protein is CASSPGTSGPSYNEQFF. In DNA form, the CDR3 reads TGCGCCAGCAGCCCGGGGACTAGCGGTCCCTCCTACAATGAGCAGTTCTTC.

This clonotype was recorded a few times. This chain links TRBV6-2 or TRBV6-3 with TRBJ1-3; perhaps TRBD1 as D (6 bases). Trimming removed 7 bases at V and 4 bases at J, with 20 bases between. The CDR3 loop spans 16 amino acids. Germline CDR1 is MNHEY and CDR2 is SVGEGT. In DNA form, the CDR3 reads TGTGCCAGCATCCACGTGGGACACACTCACGGAAACACCATATATTTT. Translation gives CASIHVGHTHGNTIYF.

The chain joins TRBV20-1 to TRBJ1-1; perhaps TRBD1 as D (5 bases). CDR3 size: 14 residues. Trimming removed 8 bases at V and 4 bases at J, with 20 bases between. CDR1 and CDR2 from the germline V gene are DFQATT and SNEGSKA (reference sequence). Here the CDR3 reads CSIQVQGVITEAFF. The CDR3 nucleotides read TGCAGTATCCAGGTCCAGGGAGTTATCACTGAAGCTTTCTTT.

This sequence joins TRBV24-1 and TRBJ1-2; D unclear. CDR1 is KGHDR, CDR2 SFDVKD, per germline. The V end lost 3 bases, the J end lost 2 bases, and 9 bases lay between the germline ends. The CDR3 is 14 residues long. In nucleotides, the CDR3 is TGTGCCACCAGTGATATAGGGTTCAACTATGGCTACACCTTC. Its protein product is CATSDIGFNYGYTF.

This clonotype appeared many times. This chain connects TRBV7-3 to TRBJ2-3, with D perhaps assigned TRBD1 or TRBD2 (5 bases each). The CDR3 has 15 amino acids. V lost 3 bases, J lost 2 bases, and 12 bases lay in between. Germline CDR1 is SGHTA and CDR2 is FQGTGA. CDR3: CASSFRRGHTDTQYF. In DNA, the CDR3 is TGTGCCAGCAGCTTCCGCCGGGGCCACACAGATACGCAGTATTTT.

This clonotype was found many times. The chain carries TRBV6-5 and TRBJ2-5; 8 nucleotides line up with TRBD1. CDR1 and CDR2 (germline): MNHEY, SVGAGI. The CDR3 consists of 14 residues. V lost 4 bases, J lost 3 bases, and 4 bases stayed unmatched. The CDR3 DNA is TGTGCCAGCAGTTTGACGACAGGGGAAGAGACCCAGTACTTC. Translated: CASSLTTGEETQYF.